This TCR beta chain derives from a study of shared clonotypes between healthy human individuals. Trimming took 2 bases from V and 0 from J, leaving 8 bases between them. CDR1 and CDR2 (germline): LNHDA, SQIVND (reference sequence). The CDR3 is 15 amino acids. On this clone itself: The antigen remains unidentified.

Some clones are missing from TCRdb's copy, which holds only in-frame ones; the method was immunoSEQ multiplex PCR. The sample yields over 2 million clones, over 85% seen once. Study conclusions and caveats: Sorted-subset sequencing was shown by rarefaction to be incomplete despite large depth. Naive CD4 clonotypes overlapped across a few donors at roughly 5%.

The V call is TRBV19, the J call TRBJ2-4; TRBD1 is a possible D gene (6 bases). This receptor was obtained from a man between 18 and 29 years old in good health. Sequenced sample: naive CD4+ T cells sorted from blood. The sample's subset: CD45RA+ positively selected. The CDR3 here is CASSITGIAKNIQYF. CDR3 DNA: TGTGCCAGTAGTATAACAGGGATAGCCAAAAACATTCAGTACTTC.